These 32 T cell receptor beta chains share one sample of origin, sequenced in a study of T-cell memory formation after mild COVID-19. MiXCR was run by TCRdb on the 5' RACE reads, yielding one entry per CDR3 protein. This sample has about 190,000 distinct CDR3 sequences, with approximately 20% found just once. The sequenced material came from PBMCs or a T cell subset sorted from them (not recorded which). The receptor set was obtained from an adult woman who had mild COVID-19 (a few samples of this study predate the infection). Cell type and time point are not known.

This chain links TRBV9 with TRBJ1-1; 7 bases are a match to TRBD1. With V trimmed by 3 bases and J by 5 bases, 7 bases remained unmatched. Germline V gene lookup returns CDR1 SGDLS and CDR2 YYNGEE. There are 14 residues in the CDR3. The CDR3: CASSDGRGPTEAFF. Written as DNA, the CDR3 is TGTGCCAGCAGCGACGGGAGGGGGCCAACTGAAGCTTTCTTT.

This clonotype was seen at least ten times. The genes are TRBV5-1 and TRBJ1-1; the match to TRBD1 covers 7 bases. The CDR3 is 13 residues long. The J segment lost 1 base and the V segment lost 7 bases, leaving 4 bases of the junction unmatched. Germline values: CDR1 SGHRS, CDR2 YFSETQ. The CDR3 DNA reads TGCGCCAGCTTCCGGGACAGGAACACTGAAGCTTTCTTT. As protein: CASFRDRNTEAFF. Supplemented by reference TRBV5-1 and TRBJ1-1, the full variable domain reads KAGVTQTPRYLIKTRGQQVTLSCSPISGHRSVSWYQQTPGQGLQFLFEYFSETQRNKGNFPGRFSGRQFSNSRSEMNVSTLELGDSALYLCASFRDRNTEAFFGQGTRLTVV.

This clonotype was counted between two and nine times. V is TRBV29-1 and J is TRBJ2-3; tentatively, D is TRBD1 (6 bases). The CDR3 covers 15 residues. In germline, CDR1 is SQVTM, CDR2 ANQGSEA. Trimming took 5 bases from V and 0 from J, leaving 15 bases between them. The CDR3 protein is CSVRYDRPSTDTQYF. CDR3 bases: TGCAGCGTTCGATATGACAGGCCGAGCACAGATACGCAGTATTTT.

There are a few counts of this clonotype. The gene calls are TRBV12-5 and TRBJ2-1; D remains ambiguous. The length of the CDR3 is 9 residues. The V end lost 2 bases, the J end lost 12 bases, and 2 bases lay between the germline ends. Germline CDR1 reads LGHNT; CDR2 reads FRNRAP. CDR3 nucleotides: TGTGCTAGTGGTTTGACGCAGTTCTTC. Its protein product is CASGLTQFF.

This clonotype was picked up a small number of times. The rearrangement uses TRBV7-2 and TRBJ1-4; D call uncertain. The CDR3 contains 14 residues. The germline V gene encodes CDR1 SGHTA and CDR2 FQGNSA. V lost 0 bases and J 8 bases, leaving 10 bases between the germline ends. In DNA, the CDR3 is TGTGCCAGCAGCTTAGCGAGGGCAGAGGAAAAACTGTTTTTT. The encoded protein is CASSLARAEEKLFF.

J is TRBJ2-1 and V is TRBV11-2; 8 bases map to TRBD2. The V segment lost 2 bases and the J segment 2 bases; nucleotides outside the gene matches: 8. The germline CDR1 and CDR2 sequences are SGHAT and FQNNGV. The CDR3 is 17 amino acids. The DNA of the CDR3 is TGTGCCAGCAGCTTAAAAGGGACTAGAGTTCCCTACAATGAGCAGTTCTTC. Translation gives CASSLKGTRVPYNEQFF.

In its sample, this clonotype was seen a few times. The CDR3 nucleotides read TGTGCCAGCAGCTTAGGTGTGGGATCTGCAGATACGCAGTATTTT. This gives the protein CASSLGVGSADTQYF. The chain joins TRBV7-2 to TRBJ2-3; no definite D call. This CDR3 region has 15 residues. The germline CDR1 and CDR2 sequences are SGHTA and FQGNSA. Trimming removed 1 base from V and 4 bases from J, with 12 bases in between.

This chain connects TRBV7-2 to TRBJ2-5, with a possible D match to TRBD2 (6 bases). Trimming took off 2 bases at V and 11 bases at J, with 24 bases between the two ends. Looked up from germline, CDR1 is SGHTA and CDR2 is FQGNSA. This CDR3 comprises 16 residues. CDR3 in DNA: TGTGCCAGCAGCTTATGGGAGGATGGATTTGGCCAGTCGCAGTACTTC. This gives the protein CASSLWEDGFGQSQYF.

This clonotype was found a few times. This chain uses TRBV9 with TRBJ2-6; TRBD1 might be the D (5 bases). The V gene lost 7 bases and the J gene lost 0 bases, with 11 bases spanning the gap. Germline V CDR1 and CDR2: SGDLS, YYNGEE. The CDR3 runs to 15 residues. CDR3 DNA sequence: TGTGCCAGCGATCCAGGGCTCTCTGGGGCCAACGTCCTGACTTTC. This translates into CASDPGLSGANVLTF.

This clonotype appeared a few times. The CDR3 DNA sequence: TGTGCCAGCAGCCTACAGGGGGCTACAGATACGCAGTATTTT. Translation: CASSLQGATDTQYF. The rearrangement joins TRBV3-1 to TRBJ2-3; 9 bases are shared with TRBD1. This CDR3 region has 14 residues. V lost 4 bases and J lost 3; bases outside the gene matches: 2. Germline V gene lookup returns CDR1 LGHDT and CDR2 YNNKEL (reference sequence).

The V gene is TRBV6-5, the J gene TRBJ2-3; 13 bases are shared with TRBD2. This CDR3 has 14 residues. Unmatched junction bases numbered 2, after V lost 8 bases and J lost 3 bases. Germline values: CDR1 MNHEY, CDR2 SVGAGI. The CDR3 sequence: CASRGLAGTDTQYF. CDR3 DNA sequence: TGTGCCAGCCGGGGACTAGCGGGGACAGATACGCAGTATTTT.

This clonotype was observed a handful of times. The chain employs TRBV29-1 and TRBJ2-1; 10 bases match TRBD2. This CDR3 spans 13 amino acids. Unmatched junction bases numbered 10, after V lost 7 bases and J lost 10 bases. Looked up from germline, CDR1 is SQVTM and CDR2 is ANQGSEA. The CDR3 DNA follows: TGCAGCGGACAGTTAGCGGGAGGCCTAGAGCAGTTCTTC. Protein product: CSGQLAGGLEQFF.

The chain joins TRBV20-1 to TRBJ1-5; the D gene is possibly TRBD1 (6 bases). CDR1 is DFQATT, CDR2 SNEGSKA, per germline (reference sequence). The CDR3 runs 14 residues. Deletions cut 4 bases from V and 0 bases from J, with 10 bases between. CDR3 sequence: CSATDRNSNQPQHF. The CDR3 bases are TGCAGTGCTACTGACAGGAATAGCAATCAGCCCCAGCATTTT.

V and J are TRBV27 and TRBJ1-6; 7 bases are a match to TRBD1. Germline V gene lookup returns CDR1 MNHEY and CDR2 SMNVEV (reference sequence). Germline trimming cut 6 bases from V and 3 bases from J; bases unmatched to any gene: 2. The CDR3 has 14 residues. The CDR3 loop reads CASRRQGYNSPLHF. CDR3 bases: TGTGCCAGCAGGAGACAGGGCTATAATTCACCCCTCCACTTT.

This clonotype was counted a few times. This chain uses TRBV20-1 with TRBJ2-1; 11 nucleotides line up with TRBD2. CDR1 is DFQATT and CDR2 is SNEGSKA in the germline V gene (reference sequence). There are 21 residues in the CDR3. V lost 2 bases and J lost 0; bases outside the gene matches: 18. The CDR3 sequence: CSARLPRLAGGIASSYNEQFF. CDR3 nucleotides: TGCAGTGCTAGACTCCCCCGGCTAGCGGGAGGCATCGCGAGCTCCTACAATGAGCAGTTCTTC.

This clonotype was seen only a few times. The CDR3: CASSPGAIISSTDTQYF. Written as DNA, the CDR3 is TGCGCCAGCAGCCCCGGCGCGATAATTTCTAGCACAGATACGCAGTATTTT. The gene calls are TRBV5-1 and TRBJ2-3; D gene ambiguous. CDR3 length: 17 amino acids. The V end was cut by 4 bases, the J end by 0 bases, with 18 bases between. Germline lookup yields CDR1 SGHRS and CDR2 YFSETQ. Complete variable domain (other parts from reference TRBV5-1 and TRBJ2-3): KAGVTQTPRYLIKTRGQQVTLSCSPISGHRSVSWYQQTPGQGLQFLFEYFSETQRNKGNFPGRFSGRQFSNSRSEMNVSTLELGDSALYLCASSPGAIISSTDTQYFGPGTRLTVL.

This clonotype occurred a few times. The chain combines TRBV29-1 with TRBJ2-7; 9 bases line up with TRBD1. The CDR3 is made up of 15 amino acids. Looked up from germline, CDR1 is SQVTM and CDR2 is ANQGSEA. V dropped 8 bases and J dropped 4; count of bases not matched to a gene: 15. The CDR3: CSPGQGFGSSYEQYF. In DNA, the CDR3 is TGCAGCCCGGGACAGGGTTTCGGGTCGTCTTACGAGCAGTACTTC.

This clonotype was counted ten times or more. The chain uses TRBV4-1 and TRBJ2-1, with TRBD1 matching 8 bases. Germline lookup yields CDR1 MGHRA and CDR2 YSYEKL. The CDR3 totals 16 residues. J lost 4 bases, V lost 0 bases, and 5 bases had no gene match. CDR3: CASSQELQGGYNEQFF. CDR3 sequence (DNA): TGCGCCAGCAGCCAAGAACTACAGGGGGGTTACAATGAGCAGTTCTTC.

This clonotype was counted only a few times. This chain connects TRBV12-3 or TRBV12-4 to TRBJ2-7; 7 bases are a match to TRBD1. The CDR3 is 14 amino acids. V was pared by 5 bases and J by 2 bases, with 6 bases of the junction left unmatched. The CDR3 DNA follows: TGTGCCAGCAGTACAGGGGTACCTCCCTACGAGCAGTACTTC. Protein product: CASSTGVPPYEQYF.

This rearrangement joins TRBV11-2 to TRBJ2-1, with TRBD2 identical over 9 bases. Trimming removed 7 bases from V and 7 bases from J; junction bases left unmatched: 11. The CDR3 runs 15 residues. From germline, CDR1 is SGHAT and CDR2 FQNNGV. The CDR3, as DNA: TGTGCCAGCAAACCACTAGCGGGTCGGCGGAATGAGCAGTTCTTC. Translated: CASKPLAGRRNEQFF.

The chain links TRBV12-3 or TRBV12-4 to TRBJ1-1, with 7 bases that match TRBD1. This CDR3 spans 14 amino acids. Germline trimming cut 4 bases from V and 3 bases from J; bases unmatched to any gene: 5. CDR3 protein: CASSSTRGDTEAFF. As DNA, the CDR3 is TGTGCCAGCAGTTCTACCAGGGGGGACACTGAAGCTTTCTTT.

This clonotype was found a few times. This chain uses TRBV7-9 with TRBJ2-7, with TRBD1 matching over 11 bases. With V trimmed by 4 bases and J by 5 bases, 4 bases remained unmatched. Germline CDR1 reads SEHNR; CDR2 reads FQNEAQ (reference sequence). This CDR3 contains 14 residues. The CDR3 DNA reads as TGTGCCAGCAGCTCCGGACAGGGGGCGCACGAGCAGTACTTC. It encodes CASSSGQGAHEQYF.

This rearrangement joins TRBV25-1 to TRBJ2-5; either TRBD1 or TRBD2 may fit D (6 bases each). This CDR3 region has 15 residues. Trimming left V 5 bases short and J 2 bases short, with 15 bases between. From germline, CDR1 is MGHDK and CDR2 SYGVNS. Here the CDR3 reads CASSYGGGPQETQYF. In nucleotides, the CDR3 is TGTGCCAGCAGTTACGGAGGGGGACCTCAAGAGACCCAGTACTTC.

The chain is built from TRBV5-1 and TRBJ1-2, with TRBD1 as a possible D gene (6 bases). The germline V and J ends were trimmed by 4 bases and 4 bases, with 11 bases remaining between them. The CDR3 loop spans 13 amino acids. Germline CDR1 and CDR2: SGHRS and YFSETQ. For the CDR3, the DNA is TGCGCCAGCAGCCGACAGGATCTCTATGGCTACACCTTC. Its protein is CASSRQDLYGYTF.

This clonotype showed up just a few times. The chain recombines TRBV4-1 with TRBJ2-6, with a weak D call TRBD2 (5 bases). This CDR3 has 16 residues. The germline gives CDR1 MGHRA, CDR2 YSYEKL. Trimming pared 1 base from V and 2 bases from J, leaving 9 bases between. The CDR3 sequence: CASSQAGETGANVLTF. The CDR3 bases are TGCGCCAGCAGCCAAGCCGGGGAAACTGGGGCCAACGTCCTGACTTTC.

This chain links TRBV12-3 or TRBV12-4 with TRBJ1-1, with 8 bases lining up with TRBD1. Unmatched junction bases numbered 7, after V lost 3 bases and J lost 10 bases. This CDR3 is built from 13 residues. CDR3 protein: CASSFRQGAGAFF. CDR3 nucleotides: TGTGCCAGCAGTTTTCGGCAGGGGGCGGGAGCTTTCTTT.

Only a few counts were recorded for this clonotype. The J gene is TRBJ1-2, the V gene TRBV12-3 or TRBV12-4, with a weak D call TRBD1 (5 bases). The CDR3 spans 15 residues. V dropped 4 bases and J dropped 5 bases, with 17 bases sitting between them. For the CDR3, the DNA is TGTGCCAGCAGTTCATCCGGGACGGCTTATTATGGCTACACCTTC. Translated: CASSSSGTAYYGYTF.

V and J are TRBV30 and TRBJ1-2; TRBD1 aligns across 8 bases. The V and J ends lost 4 bases and 4 bases, in that order; junction bases with no gene match: 5. CDR3 length equals 13 residues. Germline CDR1 is GTSNPN and CDR2 is SVGIG (reference sequence). CDR3 sequence: CAWNGQGAYGYTF. Here the CDR3 DNA reads TGTGCCTGGAATGGACAGGGCGCCTATGGCTACACCTTC.

This chain links TRBV7-3 with TRBJ2-5; TRBD2 matches 10 bases. CDR3 length: 15 residues. Trimming cost V 5 bases and J 3 bases; bases outside gene matches: 6. Germline CDR1 is SGHTA and CDR2 is FQGTGA. The CDR3 reads CASSVAGTSEETQYF. The DNA for the CDR3 is TGTGCCAGCAGCGTCGCCGGGACTAGCGAAGAGACCCAGTACTTC.

This clonotype is classed as large (0.1 to 1%). The chain is built from TRBV4-3 and TRBJ1-1, with a weak D call TRBD1 (5 bases). The CDR3 is made up of 13 amino acids. The germline V and J ends were trimmed by 2 bases and 8 bases, with 12 bases remaining between them. Germline assignment: CDR1 LGHNA and CDR2 YSLEER. This chain's CDR3 is CASSQPGGAEAFF. The CDR3 DNA follows: TGCGCCAGCAGCCAACCCGGGGGTGCCGAAGCTTTCTTT.

For the CDR3, the DNA is TGTGCCAGCAGCCAACACTACCAAGAGACCCAGTACTTC. This sequence encodes CASSQHYQETQYF. This chain joins TRBV3-1 and TRBJ2-5, with no clear D. CDR1 is LGHDT and CDR2 is YNNKEL in the germline V gene (reference sequence). V was trimmed by 2 bases and J by 0 bases, leaving 4 bases between them. CDR3 length: 13 amino acids.

This chain connects TRBV6-6 to TRBJ1-2; possible D gene TRBD1, 6 bases. V was shortened by 4 bases and J by 0 bases, with 9 bases between the two germline ends. The CDR3 covers 14 residues. The V gene's germline CDR1 is MNHNY and CDR2 SVGAGI (reference sequence). CDR3 loop: CASSSRDTNYGYTF. The CDR3 coding sequence is TGTGCCAGCAGTTCCCGGGACACTAACTATGGCTACACCTTC.